This TCR beta chain was identified during a study of T cell responses to AZD1222 COVID-19 vaccine. Points from the study as a whole: There were repertoire samples only from the period after the peak T cell response. Donors were largely white British and mainly female; clonal diversity was possibly underestimated.

After removal of 5 bases from V and 3 bases from J, the junction contained 2 bases not matched to a gene. This CDR3 comprises 15 residues. The germline V gene has CDR1 MNHEY and CDR2 SVGEGT. To note about this clone: What it recognizes is unknown.

This table comes from immunoSEQ multiplex PCR, and its TCRdb copy is limited to in-frame clones, with some not included. The table has about 130,000 clones, 80% to 95% seen once; the top ten hold approximately 3.4%. The source material was peripheral blood, sampled on day 0 of AZD1222 vaccination. The chain joins TRBV6-2 or TRBV6-3 to TRBJ2-1, with 12 bases matching TRBD2. The receptor's source is an adult in good health. The chain's CDR3 is CASSLLAGGYNEQFF. The CDR3 nucleotides read TGTGCCAGCAGTCTACTAGCGGGAGGCTACAATGAGCAGTTCTTC.